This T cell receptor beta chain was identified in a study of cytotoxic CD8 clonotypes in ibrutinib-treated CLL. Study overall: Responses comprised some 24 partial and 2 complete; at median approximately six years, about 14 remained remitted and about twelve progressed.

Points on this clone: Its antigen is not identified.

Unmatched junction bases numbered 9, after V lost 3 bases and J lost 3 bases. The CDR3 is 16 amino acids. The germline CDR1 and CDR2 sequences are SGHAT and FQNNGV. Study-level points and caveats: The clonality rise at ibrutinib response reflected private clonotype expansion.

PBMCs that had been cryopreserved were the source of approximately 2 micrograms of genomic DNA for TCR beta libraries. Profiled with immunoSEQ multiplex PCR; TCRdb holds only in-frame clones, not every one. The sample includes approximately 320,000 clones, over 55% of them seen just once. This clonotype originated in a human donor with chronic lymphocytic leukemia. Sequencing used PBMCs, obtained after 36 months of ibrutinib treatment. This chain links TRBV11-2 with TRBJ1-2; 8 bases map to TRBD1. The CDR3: CASSFGWDRRDYGYTF. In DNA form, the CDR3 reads TGTGCCAGCAGCTTCGGTTGGGACAGGCGAGACTATGGCTACACCTTC.